The entry that follows covers one T cell receptor beta chain sequence. The sample belongs to a study of blood T cell repertoires in COVID-19. Whole-study context: The study drew acute and convalescent COVID-19 samples from the United States, Italy and Spain.

The ends were cut back, 1 base at V and 9 bases at J, with 13 bases in the middle. This CDR3 comprises 15 residues. CDR1 is SNHLY, CDR2 FYNNEI, per germline. How the authors handled the data: Amplification of reference gene primers provided the estimated nucleated cell counts. Method: immunoSEQ multiplex PCR; TCRdb's copy keeps in-frame clones and lacks some. V and J calls and clone size are those listed in that table; D and trimming were worked out from the DNA. This sample has about 120,000 clones, with 82% found just once. The sequencing input was peripheral blood. The chain recombines TRBV2 with TRBJ1-6; a possible D gene is TRBD1 (5 bases). This sequence was found in a man in his 70s with active or convalescent COVID-19. The CDR3 coding sequence is TGTGCCAGCAGTGAAGACGTGACAGATTTTTCACCCCTCCACTTT. Residues: CASSEDVTDFSPLHF.